A single sample is the source of the 19 T cell receptor beta chains below, sequenced in a study of CD8 T cells in seronegative destructive rheumatoid arthritis. Only in-frame clones appear in the TCRdb table, and some are missing; sequencing was by immunoSEQ multiplex PCR. The table includes roughly 13,000 clones, roughly four fifths detected once. The sample consisted of CD8+ T cells from blood. The receptors were sampled from a woman between 25 and 49 years old with seronegative destructive rheumatoid arthritis.

This rearrangement joins TRBV7-3 to TRBJ2-3; 10 bases are shared with TRBD2. This CDR3 has 16 residues. The V segment lost 1 base and the J segment 5 bases; nucleotides outside the gene matches: 6. Germline V lookup: CDR1 SGHTA, CDR2 FQGTGA. CDR3 loop: CASSLSLAGEGDTQYF. CDR3 bases: TGTGCCAGCAGCTTAAGCCTAGCGGGGGAGGGAGATACGCAGTATTTT.

This sequence joins TRBV6-1 and TRBJ1-2; tentatively, D is TRBD1 (5 bases). CDR3 length equals 11 residues. CDR1 and CDR2 from the germline V gene are MNHNS and SASEGT. The germline V and J ends were trimmed by 10 bases and 6 bases, with 12 bases remaining between them. In DNA, the CDR3 is TGTGCCACCCGGGGGGATCATGGCTACACCTTC. Amino acids: CATRGDHGYTF.

This sequence joins TRBV10-3 and TRBJ1-2; 7 bases line up with TRBD1. From germline, CDR1 is ENHRY and CDR2 SYGVKD. This CDR3 comprises 15 residues. Trimming cost V 4 bases and J 5 bases; bases outside gene matches: 10. The CDR3 DNA reads as TGTGCCATCAGTGGGGGGACAGCCCTTGTTTATGGCTACACCTTC. Its protein product is CAISGGTALVYGYTF.

Details on this clone: One junction end disagrees with the germline gene, perhaps due to a read error. The gene calls are TRBV7-9 and TRBJ2-1; 11 positions match TRBD1. This CDR3 has 15 residues. Per the germline V gene, CDR1 is SEHNR and CDR2 is FQNEAQ (reference sequence). The CDR3 spells CVSSFGGQGGDEQFF. The CDR3 DNA is TGTGTCAGCAGCTTCGGGGGACAGGGGGGTGATGAGCAGTTCTTC.

The V gene is TRBV11-2, the J gene TRBJ2-2, with 12 bases fitting TRBD2. Germline loops: CDR1 SGHAT, CDR2 FQNNGV. V was pared by 7 bases and J by 4 bases, with 10 bases of the junction left unmatched. This CDR3 is built from 17 residues. CDR3 protein: CASKLSSGGVVTGELFF. CDR3 coding DNA: TGTGCCAGCAAACTTTCTAGCGGGGGGGTGGTCACCGGGGAGCTGTTTTTT.

The chain combines TRBV2 with TRBJ1-5, with D hard to call. V dropped 1 base and J dropped 7 bases, with 8 bases sitting between them. Germline loops: CDR1 SNHLY, CDR2 FYNNEI. The CDR3 contains 13 residues. The CDR3 region is CASSEVLGQPQHF. CDR3 nucleotides: TGTGCCAGCAGTGAAGTACTCGGGCAGCCCCAGCATTTT.

The V call is TRBV5-5, the J call TRBJ2-7; a weak D match, TRBD1 (5 bases). Trimming left V 1 base short and J 1 base short, with 12 bases between. Germline values: CDR1 SGHKS, CDR2 YYEKEE (reference sequence). The CDR3 contains 15 residues. CDR3 nucleotide sequence: TGTGCCAGCAGCTTGAAAGGGGATGGGTCCTACGAGCAGTACTTC. Its translation: CASSLKGDGSYEQYF.

The chain has TRBV7-8 and TRBJ2-3, with D perhaps matching TRBD2 (6 bases). Germline V gene lookup returns CDR1 SGHVS and CDR2 FQNEAQ. The CDR3 sequence is 16 residues long. Trimming shortened V by 6 bases and J by 2 bases, and 18 bases separated the two germline ends. CDR3 DNA sequence: TGTGCCAGCAGACATCACGGGGGAACAGTCACAGATACGCAGTATTTT. Translating it yields CASRHHGGTVTDTQYF.

The chain joins TRBV28 to TRBJ1-4, with 9 positions matching TRBD1. In germline, CDR1 is MDHEN, CDR2 SYDVKM. This CDR3 has 15 amino acids. Trimming at V came to 5 bases and at J to 4 bases, leaving 5 bases not matched to a gene. CDR3 in amino acids: CASSTRDRVNEKLFF. CDR3 nucleotides: TGTGCCAGCAGTACCCGGGACAGGGTTAATGAAAAACTGTTTTTT.

The rearrangement joins TRBV29-1 to TRBJ1-5, with TRBD1 matching 8 bases. The germline V gene encodes CDR1 SQVTM and CDR2 ANQGSEA. The CDR3 spans 13 residues. J was trimmed by 6 bases and V by 6 bases; bases with no gene match: 7. The CDR3: CSVETGEGQPQHF. The CDR3 DNA follows: TGCAGCGTCGAGACAGGGGAAGGTCAGCCCCAGCATTTT. Combining the CDR3 with reference TRBV29-1 and TRBJ1-5 gives the whole variable domain SAVISQKPSRDICQRGTSLTIQCQVDSQVTMMFWYRQQPGQSLTLIATANQGSEATYESGFVIDKFPISRPNLTFSTLTVSNMSPEDSSIYLCSVETGEGQPQHFGDGTRLSIL.

This chain connects TRBV11-2 to TRBJ2-7; no clear D gene. CDR1 is SGHAT and CDR2 is FQNNGV in the germline V gene. The CDR3 consists of 10 residues. Trimming removed 5 bases from V and 5 bases from J, with 4 bases in between. Here the CDR3 DNA reads TGTGCCAGCAGCGTAAACGAGCAGTACTTC. It codes for CASSVNEQYF.

V usage is TRBV5-6 and J usage is TRBJ2-7; TRBD1 might be the D (5 bases). The CDR3 sequence is 13 residues long. Looked up from germline, CDR1 is SGHDT and CDR2 is YYEEEE. The V and J ends lost 3 bases and 0 bases respectively, with 7 bases between them. The CDR3 DNA follows: TGTGCCAGCAGCTGGGGCCCCTCCTACGAGCAGTACGTC. This translates into CASSWGPSYEQYV.

V usage is TRBV7-6 and J usage is TRBJ2-1; 11 bases are shared with TRBD2. V lost 3 bases and J lost 3; bases outside the gene matches: 4. The CDR3 covers 16 residues. Germline values: CDR1 SGHVS, CDR2 FNYEAQ. CDR3 residues: CASSFLSGGDYNEQFF. The CDR3 DNA reads TGTGCCAGCAGCTTCCTTAGCGGGGGGGACTACAATGAGCAGTTCTTC.

The J gene is TRBJ1-2, the V gene TRBV6-6; tentatively, D is TRBD1 (5 bases). The CDR3 sequence is 12 residues long. The germline V gene encodes CDR1 MNHNY and CDR2 SVGAGI (reference sequence). V was shortened by 7 bases and J by 4 bases, with 10 bases between the two germline ends. CDR3 in amino acids: CASTGLSYGYTF. The CDR3 nucleotides are TGTGCCAGCACAGGGTTAAGCTATGGCTACACCTTC.

This clone has a single count. This chain's CDR3 is CASSPQGAQGNTIYF. The CDR3 nucleotides are TGTGCCAGCAGCCCTCAGGGGGCCCAAGGAAACACCATATATTTT. The genes are TRBV7-9 and TRBJ1-3, with 8 bases that match TRBD1. The CDR3 is 15 residues long. Losses at the gene ends were 5 bases for V and 4 bases for J; bases not matched to a gene: 7. The germline V gene encodes CDR1 SEHNR and CDR2 FQNEAQ (reference sequence).

This clone showed up just once. Germline and junction disagree at one end, which may indicate a read error. This sequence joins TRBV28 and TRBJ2-1; no reliable D call. In germline, CDR1 is MDHEN, CDR2 SYDVKM. The CDR3 covers 11 residues. The DNA for the CDR3 is TGTGCCGGCAGCCTCGGTGGTGAGCAGTTCTTC. It codes for CAGSLGGEQFF.

A few counts support this clone. This sequence joins TRBV15 and TRBJ1-1, with D perhaps matching TRBD1 (6 bases). The germline gives CDR1 LNHNV, CDR2 YYDKDF (reference sequence). Deletions cut 2 bases from V and 0 bases from J, with 10 bases between. The CDR3 loop spans 15 amino acids. The CDR3 loop is CATSRSRQVNTEAFF. The CDR3 DNA is TGTGCCACCAGCAGATCGAGACAGGTGAACACTGAAGCTTTCTTT.

The V and J genes are TRBV18 and TRBJ1-5; perhaps TRBD1 as D (6 bases). The ends were cut back, 4 bases at V and 9 bases at J, with 19 bases in the middle. The length of the CDR3 is 15 residues. Germline V gives CDR1 KGHSH, CDR2 LQKENI. The CDR3 sequence is CASSLAEDSVRPQHF. The DNA of the CDR3 is TGTGCCAGCTCACTCGCCGAGGACAGCGTCAGGCCCCAGCATTTT.

This clone was found a few times. The chain is built from TRBV29-1 and TRBJ2-2, with TRBD1 matching over 8 bases. CDR1 SQVTM and CDR2 ANQGSEA come from the germline V gene. J gave up 5 bases and V 0 bases, and 2 bases lay outside the gene matches. The CDR3 covers 14 residues. The CDR3 reads CSVEDDRGTGELFF. The DNA of the CDR3 is TGCAGCGTTGAAGACGACAGGGGAACCGGGGAGCTGTTTTTT.